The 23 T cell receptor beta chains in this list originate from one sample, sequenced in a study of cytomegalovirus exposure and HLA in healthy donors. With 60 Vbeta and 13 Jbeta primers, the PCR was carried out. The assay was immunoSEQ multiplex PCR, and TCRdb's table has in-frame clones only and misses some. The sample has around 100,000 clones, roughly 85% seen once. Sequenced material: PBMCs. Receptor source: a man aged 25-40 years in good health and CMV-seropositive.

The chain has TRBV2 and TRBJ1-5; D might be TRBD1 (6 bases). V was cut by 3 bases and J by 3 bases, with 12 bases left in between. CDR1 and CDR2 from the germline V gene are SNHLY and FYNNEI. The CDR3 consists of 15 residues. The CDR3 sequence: CASSEGAPYNQPQHF. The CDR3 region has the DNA TGTGCCAGCAGTGAGGGGGCTCCGTACAATCAGCCCCAGCATTTT.

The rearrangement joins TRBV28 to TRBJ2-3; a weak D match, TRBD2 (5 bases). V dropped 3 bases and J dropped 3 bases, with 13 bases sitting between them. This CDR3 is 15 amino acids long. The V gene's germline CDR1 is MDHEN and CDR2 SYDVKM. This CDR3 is CASSFRSGRTDTQYF. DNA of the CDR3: TGTGCCAGCAGTTTCCGATCGGGGAGAACAGATACGCAGTATTTT.

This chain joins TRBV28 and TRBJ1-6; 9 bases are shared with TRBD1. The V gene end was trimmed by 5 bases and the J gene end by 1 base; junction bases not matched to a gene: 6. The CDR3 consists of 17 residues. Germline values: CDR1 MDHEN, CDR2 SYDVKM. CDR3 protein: CASSTTGGVSYNSPLHF. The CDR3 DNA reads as TGTGCCAGCAGTACTACAGGGGGCGTATCCTATAATTCACCCCTCCACTTT. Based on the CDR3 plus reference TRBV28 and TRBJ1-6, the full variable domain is DVKVTQSSRYLVKRTGEKVFLECVQDMDHENMFWYRQDPGLGLRLIYFSYDVKMKEKGDIPEGYSVSREKKERFSLILESASTNQTSMYLCASSTTGGVSYNSPLHFGNGTRLTVT.

In DNA form, the CDR3 reads TGCGCCAGCAGCCGGGGGTCAGGGGGCGATTTCACCGGGGAGCTGTTTTTT. Translated, it gives CASSRGSGGDFTGELFF. The genes are TRBV5-1 and TRBJ2-2; 8 positions agree with TRBD1. V shed 4 bases and J 4 bases; nucleotides not matched to a gene: 12. CDR1 SGHRS and CDR2 YFSETQ come from the germline V gene. This CDR3 has 17 amino acids.

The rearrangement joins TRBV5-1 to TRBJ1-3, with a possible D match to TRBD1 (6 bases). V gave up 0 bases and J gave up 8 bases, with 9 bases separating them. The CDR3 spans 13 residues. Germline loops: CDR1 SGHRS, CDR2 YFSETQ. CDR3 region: CASSLGAGDTIYF. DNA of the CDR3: TGCGCCAGCAGCTTGGGGGCAGGGGACACCATATATTTT.

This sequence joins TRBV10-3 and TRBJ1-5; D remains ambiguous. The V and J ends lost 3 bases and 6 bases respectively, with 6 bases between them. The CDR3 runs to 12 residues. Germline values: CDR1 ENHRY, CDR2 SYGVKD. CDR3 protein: CAISDVGQPQHF. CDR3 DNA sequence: TGTGCCATCAGTGATGTCGGTCAGCCCCAGCATTTT.

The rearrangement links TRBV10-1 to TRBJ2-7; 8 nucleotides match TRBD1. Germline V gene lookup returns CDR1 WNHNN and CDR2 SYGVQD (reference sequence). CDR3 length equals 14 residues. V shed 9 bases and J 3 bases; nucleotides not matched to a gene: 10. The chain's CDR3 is CARTIGDRGYEQYV. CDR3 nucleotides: TGCGCCAGGACGATCGGAGACAGGGGCTACGAGCAGTACGTC.

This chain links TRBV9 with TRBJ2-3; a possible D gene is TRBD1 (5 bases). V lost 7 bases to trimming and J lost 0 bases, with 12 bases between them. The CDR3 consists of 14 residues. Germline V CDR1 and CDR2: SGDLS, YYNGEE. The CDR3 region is CASSLTVSTDTQYF. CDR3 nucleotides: TGTGCCAGCTCCCTGACAGTAAGCACAGATACGCAGTATTTT.

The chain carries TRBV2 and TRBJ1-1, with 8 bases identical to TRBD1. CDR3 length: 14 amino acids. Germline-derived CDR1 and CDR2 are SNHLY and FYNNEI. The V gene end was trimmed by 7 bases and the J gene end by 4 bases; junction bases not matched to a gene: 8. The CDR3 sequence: CASNSQGAGTEAFF. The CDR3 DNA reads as TGTGCCAGCAACTCGCAGGGGGCGGGCACTGAAGCTTTCTTT.

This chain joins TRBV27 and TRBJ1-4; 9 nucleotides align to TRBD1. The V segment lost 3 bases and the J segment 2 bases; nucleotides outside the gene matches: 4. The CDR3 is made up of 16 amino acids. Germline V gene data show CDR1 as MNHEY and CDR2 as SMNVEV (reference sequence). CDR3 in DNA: TGTGCCAGCAGTTTTTTACAGGGGGCTACTAATGAAAAACTGTTTTTT. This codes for CASSFLQGATNEKLFF.

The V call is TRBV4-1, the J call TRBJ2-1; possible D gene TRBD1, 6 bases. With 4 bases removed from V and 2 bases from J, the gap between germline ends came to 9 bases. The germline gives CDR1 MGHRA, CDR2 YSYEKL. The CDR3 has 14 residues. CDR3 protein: CASSPGTTYNEQFF. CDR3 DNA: TGCGCCAGCAGCCCCGGGACAACCTACAATGAGCAGTTCTTC.

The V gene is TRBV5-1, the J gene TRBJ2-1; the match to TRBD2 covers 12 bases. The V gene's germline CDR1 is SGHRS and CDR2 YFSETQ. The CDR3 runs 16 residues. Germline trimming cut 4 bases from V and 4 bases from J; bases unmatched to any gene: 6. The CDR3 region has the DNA TGCGCCAGCAGCGTACTGACTAGCGGGGGATACAATGAGCAGTTCTTC. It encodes CASSVLTSGGYNEQFF.

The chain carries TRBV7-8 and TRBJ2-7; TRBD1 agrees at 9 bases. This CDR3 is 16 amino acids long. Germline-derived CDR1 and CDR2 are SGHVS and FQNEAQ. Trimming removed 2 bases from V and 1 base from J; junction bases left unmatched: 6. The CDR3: CASSLRPGTGSYEQYF. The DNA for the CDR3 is TGTGCCAGCAGCTTACGTCCAGGGACAGGGTCCTACGAGCAGTACTTC.

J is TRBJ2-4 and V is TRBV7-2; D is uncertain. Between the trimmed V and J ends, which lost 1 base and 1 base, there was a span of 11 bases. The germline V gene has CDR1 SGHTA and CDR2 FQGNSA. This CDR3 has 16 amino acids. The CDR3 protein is CASSLVIGGAKNIQYF. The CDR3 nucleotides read TGTGCCAGCAGCTTAGTTATTGGCGGTGCCAAAAACATTCAGTACTTC.

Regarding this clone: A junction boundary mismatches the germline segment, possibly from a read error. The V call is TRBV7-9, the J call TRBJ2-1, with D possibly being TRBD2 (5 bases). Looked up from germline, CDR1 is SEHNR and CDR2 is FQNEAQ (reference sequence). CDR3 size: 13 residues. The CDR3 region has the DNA TGTTCCAGCAAGGCGGGTATTAGGGATGAGCAGTTCTTC. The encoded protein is CSSKAGIRDEQFF.

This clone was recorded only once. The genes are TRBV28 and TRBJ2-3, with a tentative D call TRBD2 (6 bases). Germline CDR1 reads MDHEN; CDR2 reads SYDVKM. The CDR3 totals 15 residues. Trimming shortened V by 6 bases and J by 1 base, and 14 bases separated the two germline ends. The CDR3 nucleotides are TGTGCCAGCAGCCGCGTAGCGGCTCGCACAGATACGCAGTATTTT. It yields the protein CASSRVAARTDTQYF.

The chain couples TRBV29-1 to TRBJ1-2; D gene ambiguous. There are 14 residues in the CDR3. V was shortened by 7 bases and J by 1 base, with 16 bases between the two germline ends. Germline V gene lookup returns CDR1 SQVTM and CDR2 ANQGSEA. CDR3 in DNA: TGCAGCGGTGCTGCGGCTGAAGTTAACTATGGCTACACCTTC. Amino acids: CSGAAAEVNYGYTF.

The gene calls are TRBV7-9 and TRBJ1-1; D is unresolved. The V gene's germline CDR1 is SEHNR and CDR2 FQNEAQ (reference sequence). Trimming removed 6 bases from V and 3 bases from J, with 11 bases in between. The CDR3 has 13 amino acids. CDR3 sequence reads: CASRVLSYTEAFF. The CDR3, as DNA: TGTGCCAGCAGGGTCCTATCTTACACTGAAGCTTTCTTT.

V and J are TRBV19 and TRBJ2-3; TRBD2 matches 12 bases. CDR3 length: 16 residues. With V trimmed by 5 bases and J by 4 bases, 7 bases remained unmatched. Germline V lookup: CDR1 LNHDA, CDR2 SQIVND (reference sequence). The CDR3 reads CASSAFLAGGADTQYF. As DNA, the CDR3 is TGTGCCAGTAGTGCCTTCCTAGCGGGAGGGGCAGATACGCAGTATTTT.

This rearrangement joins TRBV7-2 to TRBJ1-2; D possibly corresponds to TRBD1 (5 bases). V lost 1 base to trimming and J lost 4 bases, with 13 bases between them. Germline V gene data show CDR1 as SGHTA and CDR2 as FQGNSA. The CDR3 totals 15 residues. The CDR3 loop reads CASSLGGGTAYGYTF. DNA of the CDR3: TGTGCCAGCAGCTTAGGGGGCGGGACCGCCTATGGCTACACCTTC.

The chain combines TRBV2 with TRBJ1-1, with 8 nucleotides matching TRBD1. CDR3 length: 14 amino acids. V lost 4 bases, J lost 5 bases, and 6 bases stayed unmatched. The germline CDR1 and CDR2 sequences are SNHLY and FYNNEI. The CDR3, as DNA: TGTGCCAGCAGTGCCCAGGGGGCTGTAACTGAAGCTTTCTTT. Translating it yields CASSAQGAVTEAFF.

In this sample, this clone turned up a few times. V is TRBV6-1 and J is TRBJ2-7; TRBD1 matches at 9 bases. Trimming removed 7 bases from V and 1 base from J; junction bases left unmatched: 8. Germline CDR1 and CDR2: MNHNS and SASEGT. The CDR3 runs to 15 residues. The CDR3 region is CASKFRTGVSYEQYF. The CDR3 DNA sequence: TGTGCCAGCAAGTTCCGGACAGGGGTTTCCTACGAGCAGTACTTC.

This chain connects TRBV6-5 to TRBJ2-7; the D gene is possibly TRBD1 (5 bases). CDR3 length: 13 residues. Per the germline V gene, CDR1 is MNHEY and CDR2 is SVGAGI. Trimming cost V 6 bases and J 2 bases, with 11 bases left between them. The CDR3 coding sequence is TGTGCCAGCAGGGGGCGAAGTCCCTACGAGCAGTACTTC. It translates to CASRGRSPYEQYF.